This T cell receptor beta chain was captured by sequencing in a study of blood T cell repertoires in COVID-19. V dropped 4 bases and J dropped 5; count of bases not matched to a gene: 14. The germline CDR1 and CDR2 sequences are SEHNR and FQNEAQ (reference sequence). The CDR3 is made up of 16 amino acids. TCRdb's table, derived via immunoSEQ multiplex PCR, lists solely in-frame clones and lacks some. The table shows about 120,000 clones, with 75% to 90% occurring only once. The sequenced material came from peripheral blood. This clonotype originated in a man in his 70s with active or convalescent COVID-19. The V gene is TRBV7-9, the J gene TRBJ2-7; 7 bases align to TRBD2. DNA for the CDR3: TGTGCCAGCAGCTCGCTCCGGGACTACCCTCTGGACGAGCAGTACTTC. Translated, it gives CASSSLRDYPLDEQYF.